A selection of T cell receptor beta chains follows, all from one sample in a study of T cell responses to AZD1222 COVID-19 vaccine. Clones were read by immunoSEQ multiplex PCR, and TCRdb kept only the in-frame ones, dropping some. The data hold some 150,000 clones, with around 84% observed a single time. Sequenced material: peripheral blood, taken 28 days after the second AZD1222 dose. These receptors came from an adult who received the AZD1222 COVID-19 vaccine. CDR3s include the opening cysteine and the closing phenylalanine or tryptophan. The order of the fields is V gene, CDR3 protein.

>TRBV7-9
CASSLEAGGYGYTF
>TRBV7-9
CASGQSDLSSGNTIYF
>TRBV19
CASSIVNTEAFF
>TRBV4-2
CASSQAGTSGTDTQYF
>TRBV18
CASSRTTGENTEAFF
>TRBV10-1
CASDNTRLGTDTQYF
>TRBV11-2
CASSPGGNSPLHF
>TRBV7-8
CASSLAGQHYEQYF
>TRBV6-5
CASSYTGAEQYF
>TRBV5-1
CASSLGEQTLTDTQYF
>TRBV6-5
CASSTSGAGYGYTF
>TRBV18
CASSPPEGTNTEAFF
>TRBV27
CASSPSLLSYEQYF
>TRBV29-1
CSVLTEGSSNQPQHF
>TRBV3-1/TRBV3-2
CASSQDPTRGEQYF
>TRBV28
CASSLNAGTGLGEQYF
>TRBV2
CASRKTSGPQNIQYF
>TRBV11-2
CASSFLTRPGELFF
>TRBV21-1
CASSKALLSPRTSVRQETQYF
>TRBV4-2
CASSQDLGGFYTEAFF
>TRBV2
CASSEWEINEKLFF
>TRBV7-9
CASSPSATYGYTF
>TRBV9
CASSVSLAGDEQYF
>TRBV6-5
CASSYSRDYEQFF
>TRBV29-1
CSAAGTSRTGELFF
>TRBV5-1
CASSLENKGRRNTEAFF
>TRBV2
CASTHHLRSLMNYGYTF
>TRBV28
CASSFQRENTEAFF
>TRBV12-5
CASGSGQGDTQYF
>TRBV18
CASSPPSTGAGNTIYF
>TRBV6-2/TRBV6-3
CASSYSNGQPLSSFYEQYF
>TRBV10-3
CAIRQGNNQPQHF
>TRBV7-9
CASSNPGGQGGEKLFF
>TRBV7-9
CASSLRPGGPNNEQFF
>TRBV10-3
CAISEGAHYGYTF
>TRBV19
CASSMVQPAANTGELFF
>TRBV7-8
CASSTQQGRGTEAFF
>TRBV5-1
CASRAASTDTQYF
>TRBV11-2
CASSRDLTSGTEAFF
>TRBV2
CASSETRSDGYTF
>TRBV11-2
CASSLGRDGDTEAFF
>TRBV19
CASSPEPGTAEAFF
>TRBV5-5
CASSLGLGGNTGELFF
>TRBV23-1
CASSQSWTEDLNEQYF
>TRBV19
CASSREANTEAFF
>TRBV18
CASSNDRAYGYTF
>TRBV4-1
CASSPWDGYGYTF
>TRBV27
CASSDLRGNQPQHF